This record covers a single TCR beta chain. Its antigen is currently unknown. This sample stems from a study of T cells in Graves' hyperthyroidism and ophthalmopathy. About the study: At initial diagnosis, before any treatment had begun, peripheral blood was obtained.

Points from the study as a whole: Most clonotypes expanded in the thyroid (above 0.001) were also present in blood.

Per the germline V gene, CDR1 is LNHDA and CDR2 is SQIVND (reference sequence). This CDR3 has 15 residues. Germline trimming cut 9 bases from V and 1 base from J; bases unmatched to any gene: 8. Amplification of TCR beta CDR3 regions was performed using RNA transcripts as template. The HTBI set primed first-round TCR CDR3 RT-PCR. MiXCR was run by TCRdb on the multiplex PCR reads, yielding one entry per CDR3 protein. The sample gives a few hundred thousand distinct CDR3 sequences, approximately 15% of which show up once; roughly 3.3% is in the top ten. The chain employs TRBV19 and TRBJ1-4, with 7 bases lining up with TRBD1. The origin of this receptor is a woman aged 40 to 50 with Graves' ophthalmopathy. Sequenced sample: blood. As DNA, the CDR3 is TGTGCCAGCAGGACAGGCGAACTAACTAATGAAAAACTGTTTTTT. Its protein is CASRTGELTNEKLFF.